This TCR beta chain originates from a study of T-cell memory formation after mild COVID-19. Details on this clonotype: Antigen specificity is unknown.

One entry per CDR3 protein, called by TCRdb with MiXCR from the 5' RACE reads. In the table there are around 200,000 distinct CDR3 sequences, around 25% of which are singletons. General study points: Most CD4+ clones that shrank were in CM and EM, while CD8+ ones turned up in EMRA.

The receptor was isolated from an adult woman who had mild COVID-19 (a few samples of this study predate the infection). Cell type and time point are not known. The sample taken for sequencing was PBMCs or a T cell subset sorted from them (not recorded which).

CDR3 sequence (DNA): TGCAGCGTTGAAGGGTTAGGAGGGGGCTTCGTTGGCTACACCTTC. It codes for CSVEGLGGGFVGYTF. The chain is built from TRBV29-1 and TRBJ1-2, with 7 bases matching TRBD1. Per the germline V gene, CDR1 is SQVTM and CDR2 is ANQGSEA. This CDR3 region has 15 residues. Germline trimming cut 1 base from V and 7 bases from J; bases unmatched to any gene: 12. Combining the CDR3 with reference TRBV29-1 and TRBJ1-2 gives the whole variable domain SAVISQKPSRDICQRGTSLTIQCQVDSQVTMMFWYRQQPGQSLTLIATANQGSEATYESGFVIDKFPISRPNLTFSTLTVSNMSPEDSSIYLCSVEGLGGGFVGYTFGSGTRLTVV.